This TCR beta chain was obtained from a study of OX40 agonist ivuxolimab in advanced cancers. Produced via immunoSEQ multiplex PCR; TCRdb's table is partial and in-frame only. The top ten clones hold about 39% of a sample with some 14,000 clones, about 81% of them seen once. The TCR comes from an adult with an advanced solid tumor such as melanoma, head and neck, liver or kidney cancer. The sample was CD4+ or CD8+ T cells sorted from blood, taken in a trial of the OX40 agonist ivuxolimab.

CDR3 loop: CASSQEFRSGGPYEQYF. DNA for the CDR3: TGCGCCAGCAGCCAAGAGTTTCGTAGCGGGGGTCCCTACGAGCAGTACTTC. The V and J genes are TRBV4-1 and TRBJ2-7; 9 nucleotides align to TRBD2. The CDR3 contains 17 residues. Germline V gene lookup returns CDR1 MGHRA and CDR2 YSYEKL. V dropped 0 bases and J dropped 2; count of bases not matched to a gene: 8.